These 16 T cell receptor beta chains came from one sample sequenced in a study of identical twins. One entry per CDR3 protein, called by TCRdb with MiXCR from the 5' RACE reads. The sample lists hundreds of thousands of distinct CDR3 sequences, 18% occurring once. The sample was also reused in another study, on T cells expressing NK-cell markers.

Sequenced input: PBMCs. Receptor source: a woman in her late teens or twenties in good health.

This chain connects TRBV2 to TRBJ2-1, with D tentatively TRBD1 or TRBD2 (5 bases each). This CDR3 has 14 residues. Looked up from germline, CDR1 is SNHLY and CDR2 is FYNNEI. V lost 6 bases, J lost 4 bases, and 13 bases lay in between. CDR3 DNA: TGTGCCAGCAGGAGGGGTCGGGAATACAATGAGCAGTTCTTC. This gives the protein CASRRGREYNEQFF.

The chain joins TRBV10-3 to TRBJ1-5; D uncertain. V was trimmed by 2 bases and J by 6 bases, leaving 5 bases between them. Germline values: CDR1 ENHRY, CDR2 SYGVKD. The CDR3 runs to 12 residues. As DNA, the CDR3 is TGTGCCATCAGTGAGGGCCTTCAGCCCCAGCATTTT. Protein sequence: CAISEGLQPQHF.

The V and J genes are TRBV3-1 and TRBJ2-1; 7 nucleotides line up with TRBD2. With 4 bases clipped from V and 5 bases from J, the junction kept 8 bases outside the gene matches. CDR1 LGHDT and CDR2 YNNKEL come from the germline V gene (reference sequence). The CDR3 length is 15 residues. Here the CDR3 reads CASSPFPGTNNEQFF. The CDR3 nucleotides read TGTGCCAGCAGCCCCTTTCCCGGGACTAACAATGAGCAGTTCTTC.

This clonotype has just a few counts. The chain recombines TRBV3-1 with TRBJ2-7, with 7 bases identical to TRBD2. CDR1 and CDR2 (germline): LGHDT, YNNKEL (reference sequence). The CDR3 sequence is 17 residues long. J gave up 2 bases and V 4 bases, and 14 bases lay outside the gene matches. The CDR3 sequence is CASSRRPFSGSTYEQYF. The CDR3 nucleotides are TGTGCCAGCAGCCGGAGACCGTTTAGCGGGTCCACCTACGAGCAGTACTTC.

V gene TRBV6-5 combines with J gene TRBJ1-2, with 10 bases identical to TRBD1. The CDR3 runs 18 residues. Trimming removed 0 bases from V and 8 bases from J; junction bases left unmatched: 15. CDR1 is MNHEY, CDR2 SVGAGI, per germline. Here the CDR3 reads CASSYSGLPGQGRGGYTF. In DNA form, the CDR3 reads TGTGCCAGCAGTTACTCGGGCCTGCCGGGACAGGGGAGAGGGGGCTACACCTTC.

There are a few counts of this clonotype. The CDR3 DNA sequence: TGTGCCAGCAGTTATAGATCAGTAGGCTATGGCTACACCTTC. This encodes CASSYRSVGYGYTF. The J gene is TRBJ1-2, the V gene TRBV6-5; D gene ambiguous. This CDR3 has 14 amino acids. Germline-derived CDR1 and CDR2 are MNHEY and SVGAGI. The ends were cut back, 3 bases at V and 4 bases at J, with 12 bases in the middle.

The chain recombines TRBV10-3 with TRBJ1-1; 8 bases match TRBD1. Germline V CDR1 and CDR2: ENHRY, SYGVKD. With V trimmed by 6 bases and J by 1 base, 7 bases remained unmatched. The CDR3 has 15 amino acids. CDR3: CAIRMTGQENTEAFF. As DNA, the CDR3 is TGTGCCATCAGGATGACGGGACAGGAGAACACTGAAGCTTTCTTT.

V and J are TRBV9 and TRBJ2-1, with 8 bases identical to TRBD2. This CDR3 is 14 amino acids long. CDR1 and CDR2 from the germline V gene are SGDLS and YYNGEE. Trimming took 5 bases from V and 8 from J; bases not matched to a gene: 9. The CDR3 sequence is CASRPSGSRHEQFF. As DNA, the CDR3 is TGTGCCAGCAGACCCAGCGGGAGCCGGCATGAGCAGTTCTTC.

The rearrangement joins TRBV2 to TRBJ1-2; D may be TRBD1 (6 bases). The CDR3 is 17 amino acids. Trimming took 4 bases from V and 0 from J, leaving 18 bases between them. Germline V gives CDR1 SNHLY, CDR2 FYNNEI. The CDR3 loop reads CASSGGPGTLTNYGYTF. DNA for the CDR3: TGTGCCAGCAGTGGGGGGCCCGGGACACTAACTAACTATGGCTACACCTTC.

The chain recombines TRBV9 with TRBJ2-7, with a weak D call TRBD1 (6 bases). The germline V gene has CDR1 SGDLS and CDR2 YYNGEE. The CDR3 sequence is 15 residues long. V was clipped by 3 bases and J by 4 bases, with 17 bases between them. The CDR3 nucleotides are TGTGCCAGCAGCGCCGGGGACACCTCCCATTACGAGCAGTACTTC. Translating it yields CASSAGDTSHYEQYF.

This clonotype has just a few counts. The chain is built from TRBV7-2 and TRBJ1-1; D remains ambiguous. Germline CDR1 reads SGHTA; CDR2 reads FQGNSA. V was pared by 1 base and J by 0 bases, with 15 bases between. CDR3 length: 17 residues. As DNA, the CDR3 is TGTGCCAGCAGCTTAGTTAGTTCGGCAGGTATGAACACTGAAGCTTTCTTT. It translates to CASSLVSSAGMNTEAFF.

This clonotype was detected a few times. The chain links TRBV20-1 to TRBJ1-2; 9 bases are shared with TRBD1. The J segment lost 6 bases and the V segment lost 7 bases, leaving 12 bases of the junction unmatched. The germline CDR1 and CDR2 sequences are DFQATT and SNEGSKA (reference sequence). CDR3 length equals 14 residues. The CDR3 reads CSGKSTGGGHGYTF. The CDR3 DNA sequence: TGCAGTGGCAAGTCCACAGGGGGCGGTCATGGCTACACCTTC.

The rearrangement joins TRBV7-8 to TRBJ2-5, with D possibly TRBD1 on 5 matching bases. V was clipped by 3 bases and J by 5 bases, with 13 bases between them. Germline V lookup: CDR1 SGHVS, CDR2 FQNEAQ. This CDR3 contains 14 residues. CDR3 coding DNA: TGTGCCAGCAGCTTGCCTAACAGGCTGGAGACCCAGTACTTC. Amino acid sequence: CASSLPNRLETQYF.

The rearrangement joins TRBV9 to TRBJ2-3; possible D gene TRBD2, 6 bases. V was cut by 4 bases and J by 3 bases, with 18 bases left in between. The CDR3 runs to 16 residues. The germline V gene encodes CDR1 SGDLS and CDR2 YYNGEE. The CDR3 protein is CASSRRGTALTDTQYF. The CDR3 DNA reads TGTGCCAGCAGCCGCCGAGGGACTGCACTAACAGATACGCAGTATTTT.

This sequence joins TRBV12-3 or TRBV12-4 and TRBJ2-2; D not resolved. The V and J ends lost 5 bases and 13 bases respectively, with 20 bases between them. The CDR3 consists of 14 residues. The CDR3 here is CASSKDNYSFGLFF. CDR3 coding DNA: TGTGCCAGCAGTAAAGATAACTATAGCTTTGGGCTGTTTTTT.

V usage is TRBV15 and J usage is TRBJ2-1; D call uncertain. This CDR3 is built from 12 residues. The V end was cut by 5 bases, the J end by 7 bases, with 9 bases between. From germline, CDR1 is LNHNV and CDR2 YYDKDF (reference sequence). The CDR3 here is CATSLAANEQFF. The CDR3 nucleotides read TGTGCCACCAGCTTAGCTGCGAATGAGCAGTTCTTC.